Listed below are T cell receptor beta chains from one sample, sequenced in a study of regulatory T cells in long-lasting Graves disease. TCRdb reanalysed the multiplex PCR reads using MiXCR and keeps one entry per CDR3 protein. The sample consists of some 420,000 distinct CDR3 sequences, about 22% of them appearing once. Sequenced here: peripheral blood mononuclear cells (PBMCs), sampled when the disease was refractory, from a patient treated with antithyroid drugs. The receptors shown here come from a female donor with Graves disease. The CDR3 runs from the conserved cysteine through the conserved F or W. D genes are given only for firm matches. Not all rows give a size; the values are once, few, many and, for expanded clones, a class.

d_gene	j_gene	abundance	v_gene	CDR3nt	CDR3aa
-	TRBJ2-2	-	TRBV7-2	TGTGCCAGCAGCTTAGATATTCGGGCACAGAACACCGGGGAGCTGTTTTTT	CASSLDIRAQNTGELFF
TRBD2	TRBJ2-7	few	TRBV27	TGTGCCAGCAGTCCAACCCCGGCGGGAGGGCCCTACGAGCAGTACTTC	CASSPTPAGGPYEQYF
-	TRBJ2-5	few	TRBV5-5	TGTGCCAGCAGTACCCCCTCGGGGACCCAGTACTTC	CASSTPSGTQYF
-	TRBJ2-3	-	TRBV20-1	TGCAGTGCTAGAGACTGGGGACATAGCACAGATACGCAGTATTTT	CSARDWGHSTDTQYF
-	TRBJ1-6	few	TRBV7-9	TGTGCCACCCGCCCCAATGAATCACCCCTCCACTTT	CATRPNESPLHF
TRBD1	TRBJ2-2	-	TRBV20-1	TGCAGTGCTAGAGAGGACAGGGATACCGGGGAGCTGTTTTTT	CSAREDRDTGELFF
-	TRBJ2-6	-	TRBV6-1	TGTGCCAGCACCCCTCCTAGGGGTGCGGCCAACGTCCTGACTTTC	CASTPPRGAANVLTF
TRBD1	TRBJ1-1	many	TRBV28	TGTGCCAGCAGTCTACTCGGCAGGGGGTACACTGAAGCTTTCTTT	CASSLLGRGYTEAFF
TRBD2	TRBJ2-7	many	TRBV2	TGTGCCAGCGGTAGGAGCGAGCGGGGGGGCTACGAGCAGTACTTC	CASGRSERGGYEQYF
TRBD2	TRBJ2-1	few	TRBV7-8	TGTGCCAGCAGCCTGACTAGCGGGAGCCCTGAGCAGTTCTTC	CASSLTSGSPEQFF
-	TRBJ1-2	many	TRBV28	TGTGCCAGCAGTTTAAGTACGCGAGGCTACACCTTC	CASSLSTRGYTF
TRBD1	TRBJ2-5	many	TRBV20-1	TGCAGTTATGGGGACAGGACCCAAGAGACCCAGTACTTC	CSYGDRTQETQYF
TRBD1	TRBJ2-5	many	TRBV7-3	TGTGCCAGCAGCTTAAGCGGCAGGGGGCGCGACGAGACCCAGTACTTC	CASSLSGRGRDETQYF
TRBD1	TRBJ1-4	many	TRBV10-3	TGTGCCATCAGTGAGATGGACAGGGGTGAAAAACTGTTTTTT	CAISEMDRGEKLFF
-	TRBJ1-1	few	TRBV20-1	TGCAGTGCGAGGAGCGTGAACACTGAAGCTTTCTTT	CSARSVNTEAFF
-	TRBJ2-3	few	TRBV15	TGTGCCACCAGCAGAGATATTATAGATACGCAGTATTTT	CATSRDIIDTQYF
TRBD2	TRBJ2-1	-	TRBV19	TGTGCCAGTAGTATATCTAGCGGGGGGGTCAATGAGCAGTTCTTC	CASSISSGGVNEQFF
-	TRBJ1-1	-	TRBV5-1	TGCGCCAGCAGTCCCAGTAGGGACACTGAAGCTTTCTTT	CASSPSRDTEAFF
-	TRBJ2-5	many	TRBV12-3/TRBV12-4	TGTGCCAGCAGTCCGTTTCTGAGAGAGGAGACCCAGTACTTC	CASSPFLREETQYF
TRBD1	TRBJ1-2	few	TRBV30	TGTGCCTGGAGTGGAGACAGGGGGCACTACTATGGCTACACCTTC	CAWSGDRGHYYGYTF
TRBD2	TRBJ2-4	many	TRBV2	TGTGCCAGCAGTCAGACTAGCGGAAACATTCAGTACTTC	CASSQTSGNIQYF
TRBD1	TRBJ2-5	many	TRBV20-1	TGCAGTGCTAGGAAAATCCGACAGGGCGTCCAAGAGACCCAGTACTTC	CSARKIRQGVQETQYF
TRBD2	TRBJ2-5	few	TRBV19	TGTGCCAGTAGTATAACCGGGACTAGCGGGAGTGAGACCCAGTACTTC	CASSITGTSGSETQYF
TRBD2	TRBJ2-5	-	TRBV20-1	TGCAGTGCTCTCCTAGCGGGAGCGGGAGAGACCCAGTACTTC	CSALLAGAGETQYF
-	TRBJ2-1	-	TRBV29-1	TGCAGCGTTGAAGAAACAGCTTACAATGAGCAGTTCTTC	CSVEETAYNEQFF
-	TRBJ1-6	few	TRBV7-2	TGTGCCAGCAGCCGACCCCTGCGTTCACCCCTCCACTTT	CASSRPLRSPLHF
-	TRBJ2-7	few	TRBV20-1	TGCAGTGCGACCTGGCGCGAGCAGTACTTC	CSATWREQYF
TRBD1	TRBJ2-3	-	TRBV28	TGTGCCAGCAGTTTCTGGGCAGGGGGTATGTTTGATACGCAGTATTTT	CASSFWAGGMFDTQYF
TRBD1	TRBJ2-7	many	TRBV2	TGTGCCAGCAGTGAAGCCTGGACAGGGAGAAACGAGCAGTACTTC	CASSEAWTGRNEQYF